This T cell receptor (beta chain) was identified during a study of cytomegalovirus exposure and HLA in healthy donors. Regarding the study as a whole: Serostatus for CMV was the only available immune exposure information. Relative to equally common others, HLA-associated TCR beta chains showed greater clonal expansion in a later analysis. In an earlier analysis, productive rearrangement rates for most beta V segments clustered near 87% or 30%.

As for this clone: The antigen remains undetermined.

Donors counted as nominally healthy when sampled, yet unrecorded immune exposures were likely. Primers: 60 Vbeta forward and 13 Jbeta reverse. Only in-frame clones appear in the TCRdb table, and some are missing; sequencing was by immunoSEQ multiplex PCR. Found here are approximately 160,000 clones, about two thirds of them singletons; the top ten hold around 4.3%. The CDR3 is made up of 14 amino acids. In germline, CDR1 is SNHLY, CDR2 FYNNEI. V gave up 8 bases and J gave up 1 base; unmatched junction bases: 5. The receptor was isolated from a woman aged 18-30 years in good health and CMV-seropositive. The chain employs TRBV2 and TRBJ2-7; 10 bases line up with TRBD1. The sample comprised PBMCs. The CDR3 region is CASGGTGASYEQYF. The CDR3 DNA reads TGTGCCAGCGGCGGGACAGGGGCATCCTACGAGCAGTACTTC.